The present TCR beta chain was sequenced within a study of blood T cell repertoires in COVID-19. In the study overall: Sample material is recorded as cDNA or gDNA derived from T cells, B-cell-depleted T cells, or PBMCs.

Seattle's cohort entered during active infection and was followed longitudinally. Original methodology: Quantification of nucleated cells was approximated via reference gene primer amplification. Measured with immunoSEQ multiplex PCR; TCRdb has only the in-frame clones, and not every one. Clone size and V and J calls were adopted from that table, with D and trimming inferred from the DNA. The table shows roughly 260,000 clones, with almost 90% occurring only once. Specimen: peripheral blood. This receptor was identified in a woman aged 30 to 39 with COVID-19, enrolled during active disease.

The CDR3 here is CASSIAAGLADTQYF. CDR3 bases: TGTGCCAGTAGTATAGCCGCGGGATTGGCAGATACGCAGTATTTT. The chain employs TRBV19 and TRBJ2-3, with D perhaps matching TRBD2 (6 bases). Germline CDR1 LNHDA, CDR2 SQIVND (reference sequence). The CDR3 has 15 amino acids. Trimming cost V 1 base and J 4 bases, with 12 bases left between them.